This T cell receptor beta chain was captured by sequencing in a study of blood T cell repertoires in COVID-19. CDR1 SGHKS and CDR2 YYEKEE come from the germline V gene (reference sequence). V was trimmed by 4 bases and J by 0 bases, leaving 14 bases between them. CDR3 length equals 16 residues. In the authors' workflow: For nucleated cells, counts were estimated from reference gene primer amplification. The table came from immunoSEQ multiplex PCR; TCRdb's copy has only in-frame clones and leaves some out. V, J and clone size derive from that table, while D and trimming were established from the DNA sequence. The sample lists approximately 220,000 clones, under 90% seen once, with approximately 5% in the top ten. Clinical history as reported by participants underpinned cohort assignment. Each exposed participant met a COVID-19 case in the 2 weeks preceding study entry.

Sequenced input: PBMCs or T cells enriched from blood (not recorded which). This chain joins TRBV5-5 and TRBJ1-5; D is unclear. The clonotype originates from a woman aged 50 to 60 who had been exposed to COVID-19. The CDR3 protein is CASSRTPGYSNQPQHF. In DNA form, the CDR3 reads TGTGCCAGCAGCCGTACCCCCGGGTATAGCAATCAGCCCCAGCATTTT.